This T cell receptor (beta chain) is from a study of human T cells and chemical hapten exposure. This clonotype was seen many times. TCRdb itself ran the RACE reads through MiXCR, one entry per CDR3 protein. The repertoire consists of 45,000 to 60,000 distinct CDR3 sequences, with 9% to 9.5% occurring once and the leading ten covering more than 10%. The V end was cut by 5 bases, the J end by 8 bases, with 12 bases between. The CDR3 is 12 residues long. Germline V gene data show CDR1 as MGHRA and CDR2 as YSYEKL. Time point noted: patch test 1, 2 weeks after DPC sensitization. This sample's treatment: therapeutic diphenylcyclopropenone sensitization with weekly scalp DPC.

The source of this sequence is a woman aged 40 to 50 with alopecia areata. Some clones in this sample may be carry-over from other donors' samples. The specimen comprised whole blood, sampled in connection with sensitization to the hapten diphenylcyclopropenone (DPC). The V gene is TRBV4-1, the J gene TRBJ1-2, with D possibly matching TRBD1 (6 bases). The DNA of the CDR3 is TGCGCCAGCAGCGCACAGGGAATCGGCTACACCTTC. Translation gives CASSAQGIGYTF.